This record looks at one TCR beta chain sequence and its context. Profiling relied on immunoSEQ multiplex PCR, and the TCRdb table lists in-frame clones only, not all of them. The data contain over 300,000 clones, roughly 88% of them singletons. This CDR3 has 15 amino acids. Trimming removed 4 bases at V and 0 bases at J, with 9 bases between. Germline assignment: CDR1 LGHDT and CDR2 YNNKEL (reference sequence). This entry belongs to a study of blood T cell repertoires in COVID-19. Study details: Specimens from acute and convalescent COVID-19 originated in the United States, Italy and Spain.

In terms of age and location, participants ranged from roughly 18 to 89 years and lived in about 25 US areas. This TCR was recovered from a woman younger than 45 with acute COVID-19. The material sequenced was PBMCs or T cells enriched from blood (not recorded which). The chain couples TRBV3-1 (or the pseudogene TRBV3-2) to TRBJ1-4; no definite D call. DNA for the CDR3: TGTGCCAGCAGCCTTTACAGTGCAACTAATGAAAAACTGTTTTTT. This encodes CASSLYSATNEKLFF.